What follows is one T cell receptor beta chain and its context. This sample is part of a study of blood T cell repertoires in COVID-19. Study-level information: Samples of COVID-19 (acute and convalescent) were obtained from the United States, Italy and Spain. PBMCs, B-cell-depleted T cells, or T cells were the source of the cDNA or gDNA that made up the material.

CDR3 length: 13 residues. From germline, CDR1 is SGHDT and CDR2 YYEEEE. V lost 2 bases and J 7 bases, leaving 10 bases between the germline ends. Original handling: Amplification of reference gene primers provided the estimated nucleated cell counts. Here immunoSEQ multiplex PCR was the method, and the copy in TCRdb shows in-frame clones only, minus some. That table gives V, J and clone size, and the DNA gave D and trimming. The sample has 95,000 or so clones, roughly 86% seen once. Sequencing was done on a sample of peripheral blood. The sequence derives from a human donor in a cohort sampled during active COVID-19. The chain has TRBV5-6 and TRBJ2-1; D unresolved. CDR3 residues: CASSLAPENEQFF. Written as DNA, the CDR3 is TGTGCCAGCAGCTTAGCCCCGGAGAATGAGCAGTTCTTC.